This T cell receptor (beta chain) was retrieved from a study of CD8 T cells in ankylosing spondylitis. Whole-study results and caveats: Reportedly, significant enrichment of disease-linked clones occurred in matched ankylosing spondylitis synovial fluid. CD8+ disease-linked clones were present at relatively low frequencies in blood.

As to this clonotype: Its cognate antigen is unknown.

TCRdb reprocessed the 5' RACE reads via MiXCR and lists one record per CDR3 protein. The sample has some 250,000 distinct CDR3 sequences, about 10% seen once; the top ten hold roughly 6.8%. Looked up from germline, CDR1 is SQVTM and CDR2 is ANQGSEA. The CDR3 extends over 16 amino acids. The V and J ends lost 7 bases and 2 bases, in that order; junction bases with no gene match: 11. The chain employs TRBV29-1 and TRBJ2-2, with TRBD1 matching over 9 bases. The receptor was isolated from a male donor with ankylosing spondylitis or in good health (not recorded which). The sample comprised blood, either unsorted or a sorted T cell fraction (not recorded which). CDR3 sequence (DNA): TGCAGCGCGGGCGTACAGGGGGCCGTCAACACCGGGGAGCTGTTTTTT. It specifies CSAGVQGAVNTGELFF.